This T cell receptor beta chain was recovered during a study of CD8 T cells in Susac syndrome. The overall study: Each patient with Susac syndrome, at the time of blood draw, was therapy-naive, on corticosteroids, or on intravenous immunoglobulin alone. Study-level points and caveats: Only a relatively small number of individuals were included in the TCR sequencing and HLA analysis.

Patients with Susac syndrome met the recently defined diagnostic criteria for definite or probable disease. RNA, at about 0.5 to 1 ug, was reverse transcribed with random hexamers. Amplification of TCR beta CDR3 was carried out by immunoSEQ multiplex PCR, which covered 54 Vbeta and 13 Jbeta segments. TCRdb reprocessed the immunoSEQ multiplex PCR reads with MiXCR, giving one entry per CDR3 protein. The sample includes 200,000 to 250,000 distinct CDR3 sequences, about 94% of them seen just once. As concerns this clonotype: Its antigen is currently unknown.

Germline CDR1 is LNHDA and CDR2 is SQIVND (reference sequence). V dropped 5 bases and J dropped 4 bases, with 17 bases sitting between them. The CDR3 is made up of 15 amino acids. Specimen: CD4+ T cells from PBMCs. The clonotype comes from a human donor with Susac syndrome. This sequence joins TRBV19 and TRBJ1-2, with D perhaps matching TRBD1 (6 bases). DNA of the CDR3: TGTGCCAGTAGTCCACGGACAGCGGAGGGCTATGGCTACACCTTC. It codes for CASSPRTAEGYGYTF.